One sample yielded the 26 T cell receptor beta chains listed below, sequenced in a study of control samples from healthy donors and cancer patients. The repertoire was sequenced with immunoSEQ multiplex PCR; TCRdb's copy has only in-frame clones and lacks some. The sample holds 70,000 or so clones; 84% are singletons and the top ten take 2.5% to 3%. Sequencing used PBMCs. These receptor sequences come from a woman in her forties or fifties with lung cancer.

The chain employs TRBV15 and TRBJ1-2; D unresolved. V gave up 0 bases and J gave up 0 bases, with 8 bases separating them. The CDR3 is made up of 15 amino acids. Germline V gene lookup returns CDR1 LNHNV and CDR2 YYDKDF (reference sequence). CDR3 loop: CATSREAIANYGYTF. CDR3 nucleotides: TGTGCCACCAGCAGAGAGGCCATAGCTAACTATGGCTACACCTTC.

Details on this clone: Other DNA sequences from this sample encode an identical CDR3 as well. The CDR3 spells CASSQIRNEQFF. In DNA, the CDR3 is TGTGCCAGCAGCCAGATCCGTAATGAGCAGTTCTTC. The V call is TRBV7-6, the J call TRBJ2-1; D remains ambiguous. Germline values: CDR1 SGHVS, CDR2 FNYEAQ. This CDR3 spans 12 amino acids. V lost 5 bases, J lost 7 bases, and 9 bases lay in between.

V usage is TRBV19 and J usage is TRBJ1-1; D might be TRBD1 (5 bases). This CDR3 spans 14 amino acids. Germline CDR1 is LNHDA and CDR2 is SQIVND (reference sequence). With 10 bases removed from V and 4 bases from J, the gap between germline ends came to 19 bases. In DNA form, the CDR3 reads TGTGCCACCCGGGGAAAGGGGCTTGGCACTGAAGCTTTCTTT. This translates into CATRGKGLGTEAFF.

The CDR3 DNA reads TGTGCCTGGAGTGTACTTAGGGGCAGGAGTCAGCCCCAGCATTTT. This codes for CAWSVLRGRSQPQHF. The chain uses TRBV30 and TRBJ1-5; a weak D match, TRBD1 (5 bases). The CDR3 loop spans 15 amino acids. From germline, CDR1 is GTSNPN and CDR2 SVGIG (reference sequence). Trimming removed 0 bases at V and 6 bases at J, with 15 bases between.

This sequence joins TRBV18 and TRBJ1-5; D call uncertain. V was cut by 6 bases and J by 2 bases, with 14 bases left in between. CDR1 is KGHSH and CDR2 is LQKENI in the germline V gene. This CDR3 is built from 15 residues. The CDR3 nucleotides read TGTGCCAGCTCGAAAGGAGGCAGCGGCAATCAGCCCCAGCATTTT. Translation: CASSKGGSGNQPQHF.

V is TRBV11-3 and J is TRBJ2-1; perhaps D is TRBD1 or TRBD2 (5 bases each). The germline CDR1 and CDR2 sequences are SGHNT and YENEEA. The CDR3 contains 15 residues. Trimming removed 0 bases from V and 7 bases from J, with 13 bases in between. CDR3 amino acids: CASSLDGAGKNEQFF. CDR3 sequence (DNA): TGTGCCAGCAGCTTAGACGGGGCAGGGAAGAATGAGCAGTTCTTC.

This clone has more than one count but fewer than ten. V gene TRBV15 combines with J gene TRBJ1-5; D gene uncertain. Trimming pared 0 bases from V and 7 bases from J, leaving 10 bases between. Germline values: CDR1 LNHNV, CDR2 YYDKDF (reference sequence). The CDR3 has 14 residues. This CDR3 reads CATSRDRGWQPQHF. DNA for the CDR3: TGTGCCACCAGCAGAGATCGGGGATGGCAGCCCCAGCATTTT.

The V and J genes are TRBV11-3 and TRBJ1-1; TRBD1 might be the D (5 bases). V was cut by 3 bases and J by 1 base, with 9 bases left in between. CDR3 length: 14 residues. The germline gives CDR1 SGHNT, CDR2 YENEEA. The CDR3 DNA reads TGTGCCAGCAGCTTGGGGGGAGGGAACACTGAAGCTTTCTTT. Translating it yields CASSLGGGNTEAFF. The full variable domain, with the rest looked up from reference TRBV11-3 and TRBJ1-1, is EAGVVQSPRYKIIEKKQPVAFWCNPISGHNTLYWYLQNLGQGPELLIRYENEEAVDDSQLPKDRFSAERLKGVDSTLKIQPAELGDSAVYLCASSLGGGNTEAFFGQGTRLTVV.

This chain joins TRBV6-4 and TRBJ1-2, with D perhaps TRBD1 (5 bases). CDR3 length equals 15 residues. Trimming cost V 3 bases and J 7 bases, with 18 bases left between them. Germline V gene data show CDR1 as MRHNA and CDR2 as SNTAGT. CDR3 sequence (DNA): TGTGCCAGCAGTGAGGCGGCCTCAGGGTTTTTTGGCTACACCTTC. As protein: CASSEAASGFFGYTF.

The chain uses TRBV7-2 and TRBJ1-5, with a possible D match to TRBD1 (6 bases). This CDR3 has 14 amino acids. Germline CDR1 is SGHTA and CDR2 is FQGNSA. V gave up 5 bases and J gave up 7 bases, with 15 bases separating them. CDR3 sequence reads: CASSAQGRDQPQHF. DNA for the CDR3: TGTGCCAGCAGCGCACAGGGTCGTGACCAGCCCCAGCATTTT.

CDR3 in amino acids: CATSRAVTDTQYF. CDR3 nucleotide sequence: TGTGCCACCAGCAGAGCCGTTACCGATACGCAGTATTTT. The V call is TRBV15, the J call TRBJ2-3; D is unclear. V lost 1 base, J lost 6 bases, and 8 bases lay in between. Germline V gives CDR1 LNHNV, CDR2 YYDKDF (reference sequence). The CDR3 consists of 13 residues.

This chain links TRBV19 with TRBJ1-6; D is unresolved. Germline CDR1 LNHDA, CDR2 SQIVND (reference sequence). The CDR3 spans 14 residues. Deletions cut 3 bases from V and 9 bases from J, with 12 bases between. The CDR3 sequence is CASSIENRGSPLHF. The CDR3 DNA reads TGTGCCAGTAGTATCGAGAACCGGGGTTCACCCCTCCACTTT.

The chain recombines TRBV19 with TRBJ2-1; 8 bases align to TRBD2. V shed 3 bases and J 2 bases; nucleotides not matched to a gene: 12. Germline loops: CDR1 LNHDA, CDR2 SQIVND (reference sequence). The CDR3 loop spans 18 amino acids. Here the CDR3 reads CASSMRLAGTLTYNEQFF. As DNA, the CDR3 is TGTGCCAGTAGTATGCGTCTAGCGGGTACCCTGACCTACAATGAGCAGTTCTTC. The variable domain in full, completed from reference TRBV19 and TRBJ2-1, reads DGGITQSPKYLFRKEGQNVTLSCEQNLNHDAMYWYRQDPGQGLRLIYYSQIVNDFQKGDIAEGYSVSREKKESFPLTVTSAQKNPTAFYLCASSMRLAGTLTYNEQFFGPGTRLTVL.

This sequence joins TRBV20-1 and TRBJ1-5; D gene ambiguous. V shed 1 base and J shed 7 bases, with 5 bases lying between them. The germline CDR1 and CDR2 sequences are DFQATT and SNEGSKA (reference sequence). The CDR3 sequence is 11 residues long. The CDR3 region is CSARVGQPQHF. The CDR3 nucleotides read TGCAGTGCTAGAGTGGGGCAGCCCCAGCATTTT.

This clone has just one count. The CDR3 sequence is CASSFEVEAFF. CDR3 DNA: TGTGCCAGCAGCTTCGAGGTAGAAGCTTTCTTT. J is TRBJ1-1 and V is TRBV7-9; unclear D gene. V lost 3 bases and J lost 8, with 7 bases in between. The CDR3 covers 11 residues. CDR1 is SEHNR and CDR2 is FQNEAQ in the germline V gene (reference sequence).

This sequence joins TRBV6-5 and TRBJ1-1; TRBD1 is a possible D gene (6 bases). Trimming stripped 0 bases from V and 2 bases from J, with 10 bases between. There are 15 residues in the CDR3. CDR1 and CDR2 (germline): MNHEY, SVGAGI. The CDR3 nucleotides read TGTGCCAGCAGTTACTCGGGGACAACAAACACTGAAGCTTTCTTT. This translates into CASSYSGTTNTEAFF.

This clone was counted a single time. The chain is built from TRBV30 and TRBJ1-3; 8 positions match TRBD1. The CDR3 has 15 amino acids. V trimming: 2 bases; J trimming: 0 bases; junction bases outside the gene matches: 3. Per germline, CDR1 GTSNPN and CDR2 SVGIG (reference sequence). The CDR3 protein is CAWSRTGNSGNTIYF. Written as DNA, the CDR3 is TGTGCCTGGAGTAGGACAGGGAACTCTGGAAACACCATATATTTT.

CDR3 sequence reads: CASSQDLFKAEAFF. In DNA, the CDR3 is TGTGCCAGCAGCCAAGATCTATTCAAGGCTGAAGCTTTCTTT. The chain links TRBV4-2 to TRBJ1-1; D not certain. The germline V and J ends were trimmed by 0 bases and 6 bases, with 11 bases remaining between them. Looked up from germline, CDR1 is LGHNA and CDR2 is YNFKEQ. CDR3 size: 14 residues.

A remark on this clone: The same CDR3 also results from other DNA sequences found in this sample. The rearrangement links TRBV7-2 to TRBJ2-7, with D unclear. Germline V gene sequence: CDR1 SGHTA, CDR2 FQGNSA. This CDR3 spans 14 amino acids. V was pared by 4 bases and J by 2 bases, with 12 bases between. CDR3 DNA sequence: TGTGCCAGCAGCTACCTGGTAAGTACCTACGAGCAGTACTTC. Its translation: CASSYLVSTYEQYF.

This clone is classed as medium-sized. The rearrangement joins TRBV27 to TRBJ2-3; TRBD2 matches 16 bases. The CDR3 totals 18 residues. Germline lookup yields CDR1 MNHEY and CDR2 SMNVEV (reference sequence). Unmatched junction bases numbered 9, after V lost 7 bases and J lost 2 bases. The CDR3 nucleotides are TGTGCCAGCAAGAACACCGGGACTAGCGGGGGGGTCACAGATACGCAGTATTTT. Translated, it gives CASKNTGTSGGVTDTQYF.

This chain links TRBV19 with TRBJ1-1; D is unclear. In germline, CDR1 is LNHDA, CDR2 SQIVND (reference sequence). V lost 0 bases, J lost 7 bases, and 9 bases lay in between. The CDR3 is 13 amino acids. CDR3 sequence: CASSIDQTFEAFF. The CDR3 nucleotides are TGTGCCAGTAGTATAGATCAGACATTTGAAGCTTTCTTT.

This clone was observed a single time. V usage is TRBV6-5 and J usage is TRBJ2-1; D uncertain. Germline V gene lookup returns CDR1 MNHEY and CDR2 SVGAGI. The length of the CDR3 is 15 residues. V shed 0 bases and J shed 7 bases, with 13 bases lying between them. This CDR3 reads CASSYSGNPGNEQFF. In DNA, the CDR3 is TGTGCCAGCAGTTACTCAGGCAACCCTGGGAATGAGCAGTTCTTC.

This chain uses TRBV5-1 with TRBJ1-3; D is uncertain. Deletions cut 1 base from V and 0 bases from J, with 11 bases between. The CDR3 runs 16 residues. The germline V gene has CDR1 SGHRS and CDR2 YFSETQ. CDR3 in amino acids: CASSLHPASSGNTIYF. CDR3 DNA sequence: TGCGCCAGCAGCTTGCACCCGGCTAGCTCTGGAAACACCATATATTTT. The full variable domain, rest sourced from reference TRBV5-1 and TRBJ1-3, is KAGVTQTPRYLIKTRGQQVTLSCSPISGHRSVSWYQQTPGQGLQFLFEYFSETQRNKGNFPGRFSGRQFSNSRSEMNVSTLELGDSALYLCASSLHPASSGNTIYFGEGSWLTVV.

The V gene is TRBV7-8, the J gene TRBJ1-4; a possible D gene is TRBD1 (5 bases). V was cut by 2 bases and J by 3 bases, with 16 bases left in between. CDR1 is SGHVS and CDR2 is FQNEAQ in the germline V gene. CDR3 length: 17 amino acids. CDR3 nucleotides: TGTGCCAGCAGCTTAAATAGGGCAGGGAGGTCTAATGAAAAACTGTTTTTT. This encodes CASSLNRAGRSNEKLFF.

This clone was detected a few times. V and J are TRBV6-2 or TRBV6-3 and TRBJ1-1; 7 bases fit TRBD1. CDR3 length: 16 residues. CDR1 is MNHEY, CDR2 SVGEGT, per germline. Trimming at V came to 3 bases and at J to 0 bases, leaving 7 bases not matched to a gene. CDR3 residues: CASSYIQGSMNTEAFF. CDR3 DNA sequence: TGTGCCAGCAGTTATATACAGGGGTCGATGAACACTGAAGCTTTCTTT.

V and J are TRBV15 and TRBJ1-2; 7 bases fit TRBD1. The CDR3 is 16 amino acids. V dropped 0 bases and J dropped 6; count of bases not matched to a gene: 10. CDR1 and CDR2 from the germline V gene are LNHNV and YYDKDF (reference sequence). The CDR3 nucleotides are TGTGCCACCAGCAGAGATTTAGAGACAGGGATGCATGGCTACACCTTC. Its translation is CATSRDLETGMHGYTF.